The 20 T cell receptor beta chains reported below all come from one sample, sequenced in a study of blood T cell repertoires in COVID-19. The data were produced by immunoSEQ multiplex PCR, yet TCRdb's version contains in-frame clones alone and is incomplete. The data contain fewer than 400,000 clones, roughly 89% of them seen just once; the ten biggest clones take up approximately 9%. Material: PBMCs or T cells enriched from blood (not recorded which). The receptors shown here come from a woman aged 18-30 years who had recovered from COVID-19.

This chain connects TRBV11-2 to TRBJ2-3, with D unclear. The V gene's germline CDR1 is SGHAT and CDR2 FQNNGV. The ends were cut back, 2 bases at V and 5 bases at J, with 8 bases in the middle. The CDR3 is 13 residues long. For the CDR3, the DNA is TGTGCCAGCAGCTTAAATTCGGTAGATACGCAGTATTTT. Its translation is CASSLNSVDTQYF.

The V gene is TRBV27, the J gene TRBJ1-2, with a weak D call TRBD1 (5 bases). CDR3 length: 13 amino acids. CDR1 is MNHEY and CDR2 is SMNVEV in the germline V gene (reference sequence). V shed 2 bases and J shed 6 bases, with 10 bases lying between them. This chain's CDR3 is CASSLGGGDGYTF. As DNA, the CDR3 is TGTGCCAGCAGTTTAGGGGGGGGAGATGGCTACACCTTC.

Concerning this clone itself: The sample carries other DNA sequences with the same CDR3. This rearrangement joins TRBV30 to TRBJ1-5, with D possibly matching TRBD1 (5 bases). The V gene's germline CDR1 is GTSNPN and CDR2 SVGIG (reference sequence). The CDR3 spans 13 residues. Trimming removed 2 bases at V and 4 bases at J, with 9 bases between. The CDR3 bases are TGTGCCTGGAGTCTTAAGGGGAATCAGCCCCAGCATTTT. This encodes CAWSLKGNQPQHF.

The chain joins TRBV4-3 to TRBJ2-7; the match to TRBD2 covers 9 bases. V lost 1 base, J lost 2 bases, and 6 bases stayed unmatched. The CDR3 contains 16 residues. Germline CDR1 LGHNA, CDR2 YSLEER. CDR3: CASSQVVASGAYEQYF. The CDR3 DNA follows: TGCGCCAGCAGCCAAGTGGTCGCTAGCGGGGCCTACGAGCAGTACTTC.

The J gene is TRBJ2-7, the V gene TRBV6-5; 8 bases map to TRBD1. This CDR3 contains 13 residues. With V trimmed by 6 bases and J by 3 bases, 4 bases remained unmatched. Germline CDR1 reads MNHEY; CDR2 reads SVGAGI. The CDR3 spells CASRATGGYEQYF. In DNA, the CDR3 is TGTGCCAGCAGGGCCACAGGGGGCTACGAGCAGTACTTC.

This chain uses TRBV9 with TRBJ2-3, with TRBD2 matching 9 bases. CDR3 length: 14 amino acids. The V segment lost 3 bases and the J segment 5 bases; nucleotides outside the gene matches: 4. The germline V gene has CDR1 SGDLS and CDR2 YYNGEE. The CDR3, as DNA: TGTGCCAGCAGCGGCGGGGGGGCCGGAGATACGCAGTATTTT. It encodes CASSGGGAGDTQYF.

CDR3 region: CASRAGLQTLMEQYF. For the CDR3, the DNA is TGTGCCAGCAGGGCGGGCCTTCAAACCCTCATGGAGCAGTATTTT. The chain couples TRBV2 to TRBJ2-3; D possibly corresponds to TRBD2 (5 bases). The germline V and J ends were trimmed by 6 bases and 11 bases, with 24 bases remaining between them. Germline-derived CDR1 and CDR2 are SNHLY and FYNNEI. The CDR3 contains 15 residues.

This rearrangement joins TRBV19 to TRBJ2-5, with D perhaps matching TRBD1 (6 bases). The germline V and J ends were trimmed by 5 bases and 5 bases, with 18 bases remaining between them. CDR3 length: 15 residues. CDR1 and CDR2 from the germline V gene are LNHDA and SQIVND (reference sequence). DNA for the CDR3: TGTGCCAGTAGTTGGGGGCTTGGAAGTGTGGAGACCCAGTACTTC. Translating it yields CASSWGLGSVETQYF.

The J gene is TRBJ1-1, the V gene TRBV5-8, with no clear D. V lost 4 bases, J lost 1 base, and 14 bases lay in between. In germline, CDR1 is SGHTS, CDR2 YDEGEE. The CDR3 sequence is 15 residues long. DNA for the CDR3: TGTGCCAGCAGCCGAGTCGGGGTAGGGAACACTGAAGCTTTCTTT. Its protein is CASSRVGVGNTEAFF.

This clone was seen just once. J is TRBJ2-5 and V is TRBV4-3; tentatively, D is TRBD1 (6 bases). There are 13 residues in the CDR3. Germline V gene data show CDR1 as LGHNA and CDR2 as YSLEER. V was clipped by 1 base and J by 11 bases, with 14 bases between them. CDR3 amino acids: CASSQVTGRDQYF. The CDR3 coding sequence is TGCGCCAGCAGCCAAGTGACAGGCCGCGATCAGTACTTC.

The rearrangement joins TRBV9 to TRBJ2-1, with D possibly TRBD2 on 5 matching bases. Germline V gene lookup returns CDR1 SGDLS and CDR2 YYNGEE. This CDR3 region has 15 residues. Trimming took 3 bases from V and 2 from J, leaving 12 bases between them. The CDR3 spells CASSAGAVAYNEQFF. For the CDR3, the DNA is TGTGCCAGCAGCGCTGGAGCGGTGGCCTACAATGAGCAGTTCTTC.

This clone was seen more than once but under ten times. This chain joins TRBV16 and TRBJ2-7; 9 positions match TRBD2. The J segment lost 5 bases and the V segment lost 1 base, leaving 6 bases of the junction unmatched. The CDR3 covers 15 residues. Germline V gene sequence: CDR1 KGHSY, CDR2 FQNENV. The CDR3 protein is CASSQLASGNHEQYF. The CDR3 bases are TGTGCCAGCAGCCAATTGGCTAGCGGGAACCACGAGCAGTACTTC. Complete variable domain (other parts from reference TRBV16 and TRBJ2-7): GEEVAQTPKHLVRGEGQKAKLYCAPIKGHSYVFWYQQVLKNEFKFLISFQNENVFDETGMPKERFSAKCLPNSPCSLEIQATKLEDSAVYFCASSQLASGNHEQYFGPGTRLTVT.

The rearrangement joins TRBV2 to TRBJ1-1; the D is unclear. V was cut by 2 bases and J by 2 bases, with 9 bases left in between. The CDR3 sequence is 14 residues long. The V gene's germline CDR1 is SNHLY and CDR2 FYNNEI. CDR3 protein: CASSERRFNTEAFF. DNA for the CDR3: TGTGCCAGCAGTGAAAGGCGGTTCAACACTGAAGCTTTCTTT.

The genes are TRBV6-5 and TRBJ2-7, with a possible D match to TRBD2 (6 bases). In germline, CDR1 is MNHEY, CDR2 SVGAGI. The ends were cut back, 8 bases at V and 5 bases at J, with 13 bases in the middle. This CDR3 has 12 residues. This CDR3 reads CASSGRGHEQYF. The CDR3 DNA reads TGTGCCAGCTCCGGGCGGGGCCACGAGCAGTACTTC.

V is TRBV6-2 or TRBV6-3 and J is TRBJ1-1; 7 bases are shared with TRBD1. Germline V gene sequence: CDR1 MNHEY, CDR2 SVGEGT. The CDR3 length is 12 residues. V lost 2 bases, J lost 8 bases, and 2 bases stayed unmatched. In DNA, the CDR3 is TGTGCCAGCAGTTACGTGGGACAGGAAGCTTTCTTT. Translated: CASSYVGQEAFF.

A remark on this clone: The junction and the germline gene differ at one end; a read error may be behind it. V gene TRBV11-3 combines with J gene TRBJ2-2; D is unresolved. The CDR3 extends over 14 amino acids. The germline V gene has CDR1 SGHNT and CDR2 YENEEA. The CDR3 DNA reads TGTGCCAGCAGCCCCGGTCCGAACGCCGGGGAGCTGTTTTTT. It translates to CASSPGPNAGELFF.

The J gene is TRBJ2-5, the V gene TRBV4-1, with TRBD2 matching 7 bases. Trimming at V came to 0 bases and at J to 7 bases, leaving 5 bases not matched to a gene. The CDR3 runs to 14 residues. The germline CDR1 and CDR2 sequences are MGHRA and YSYEKL. Here the CDR3 DNA reads TGCGCCAGCAGCCAAGAGGGTCCGGGAGGGACCCAGTACTTC. It translates to CASSQEGPGGTQYF.

This chain uses TRBV7-7 with TRBJ1-3; TRBD1 matches 9 bases. This CDR3 spans 17 amino acids. V trimming: 1 base; J trimming: 0 bases; junction bases outside the gene matches: 4. Germline V gene lookup returns CDR1 SSHAT and CDR2 FNYEAQ (reference sequence). CDR3 loop: CASSLGTGQGSGNTIYF. Written as DNA, the CDR3 is TGTGCCAGCAGCTTAGGGACGGGACAGGGCTCTGGAAACACCATATATTTT.

This clone came up many times. The chain employs TRBV12-3 or TRBV12-4 and TRBJ2-5; D call uncertain. The CDR3 has 12 amino acids. Trimming cost V 5 bases and J 4 bases, with 8 bases left between them. The CDR3 DNA reads TGTGCCAGCAGTCCTGCCAGAGAGACCCAGTACTTC. It specifies CASSPARETQYF.

The rearrangement links TRBV27 to TRBJ1-2; the D is unclear. Germline values: CDR1 MNHEY, CDR2 SMNVEV (reference sequence). The V gene lost 5 bases and the J gene lost 3 bases, with 10 bases spanning the gap. The CDR3 runs to 13 residues. The CDR3 loop reads CASSASADYGYTF. CDR3 bases: TGTGCCAGCAGTGCCTCTGCGGACTATGGCTACACCTTC.